This T cell receptor beta chain stems from a study of neurological immune-mediated disorders. 5'RACE employing 10-nucleotide random UMIs yielded the cDNA. Every sequencing run generated over 190 million TCR-beta sequences from 15-18 subjects. In TCRdb, the 5' RACE reads were re-called with MiXCR into one record per CDR3 protein. The sample includes some 42,000 distinct CDR3 sequences, approximately 10% of them seen just once. Germline-derived CDR1 and CDR2 are DFQATT and SNEGSKA (reference sequence). CDR3 length equals 15 residues. V shed 7 bases and J shed 0 bases, with 19 bases lying between them. As regards this clonotype: Its antigen is still unknown.

The sorted libraries started from approximately 1 million CD4+ or CD8+ T cells. Whole-study findings and limits: Among expanded clones, no CDR3 amino acid sequences were shared across subjects, a pattern suggesting private repertoires in all groups.

This receptor was obtained from a woman under 40 with HTLV-1-associated myelopathy (HAM/TSP). Sequenced material: CD4+ T cells from blood. V gene TRBV20-1 combines with J gene TRBJ2-7; D ambiguous. This chain's CDR3 is CSDRRPSRSSYEQYF. In nucleotides, the CDR3 is TGCAGTGATAGGAGACCCTCCAGGAGCTCCTACGAGCAGTACTTC.